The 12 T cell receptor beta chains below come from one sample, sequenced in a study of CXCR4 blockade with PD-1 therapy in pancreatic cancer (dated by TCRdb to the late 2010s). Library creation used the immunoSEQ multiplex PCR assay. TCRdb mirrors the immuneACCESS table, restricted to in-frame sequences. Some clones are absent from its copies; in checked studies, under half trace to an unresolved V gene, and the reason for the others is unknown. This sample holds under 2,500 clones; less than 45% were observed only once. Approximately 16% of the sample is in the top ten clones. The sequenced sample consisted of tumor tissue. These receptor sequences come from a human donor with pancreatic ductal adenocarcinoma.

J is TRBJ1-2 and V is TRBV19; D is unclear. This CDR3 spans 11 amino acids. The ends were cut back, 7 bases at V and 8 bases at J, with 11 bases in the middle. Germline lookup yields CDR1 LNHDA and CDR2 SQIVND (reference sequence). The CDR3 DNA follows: TGTGCCAGTATGGACTTCGGAGGCTACACCTTC. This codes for CASMDFGGYTF. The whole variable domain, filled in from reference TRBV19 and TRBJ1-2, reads DGGITQSPKYLFRKEGQNVTLSCEQNLNHDAMYWYRQDPGQGLRLIYYSQIVNDFQKGDIAEGYSVSREKKESFPLTVTSAQKNPTAFYLCASMDFGGYTFGSGTRLTVV.

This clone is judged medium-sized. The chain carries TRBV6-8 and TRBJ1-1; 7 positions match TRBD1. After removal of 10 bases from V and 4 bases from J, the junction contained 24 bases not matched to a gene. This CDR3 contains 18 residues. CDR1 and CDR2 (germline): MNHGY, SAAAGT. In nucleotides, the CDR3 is TGTGCCACGGTTCCTACTATCCGACAGGGAAACGGAGGCACTGAAGCTTTCTTT. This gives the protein CATVPTIRQGNGGTEAFF.

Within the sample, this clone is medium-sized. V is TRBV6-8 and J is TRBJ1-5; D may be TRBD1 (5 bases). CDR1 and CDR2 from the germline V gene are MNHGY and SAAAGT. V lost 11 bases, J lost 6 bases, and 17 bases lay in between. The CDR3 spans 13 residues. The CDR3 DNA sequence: TGTGCCGTCGAACAGGACCCGGGTCAGCCCCAGCATTTT. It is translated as CAVEQDPGQPQHF.

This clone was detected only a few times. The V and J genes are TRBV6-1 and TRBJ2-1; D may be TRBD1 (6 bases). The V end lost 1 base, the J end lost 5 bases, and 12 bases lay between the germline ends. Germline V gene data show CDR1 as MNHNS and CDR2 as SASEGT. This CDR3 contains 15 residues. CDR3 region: CASSEGTAPHNEQFF. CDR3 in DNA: TGTGCCAGCAGTGAAGGGACAGCGCCGCACAATGAGCAGTTCTTC.

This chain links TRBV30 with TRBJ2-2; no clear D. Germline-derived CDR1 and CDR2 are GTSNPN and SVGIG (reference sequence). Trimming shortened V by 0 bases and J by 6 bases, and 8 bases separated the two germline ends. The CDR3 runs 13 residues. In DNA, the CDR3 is TGTGCCTGGAGTGTACTGGTTGCCGGGGAGCTGTTTTTT. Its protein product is CAWSVLVAGELFF.

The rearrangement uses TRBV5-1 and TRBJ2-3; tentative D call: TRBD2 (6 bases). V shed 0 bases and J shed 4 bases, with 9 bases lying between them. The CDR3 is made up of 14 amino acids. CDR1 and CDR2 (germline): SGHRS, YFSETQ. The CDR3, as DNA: TGCGCCAGCAGCTTGGTAGGAGGGGCAGATACGCAGTATTTT. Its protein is CASSLVGGADTQYF.

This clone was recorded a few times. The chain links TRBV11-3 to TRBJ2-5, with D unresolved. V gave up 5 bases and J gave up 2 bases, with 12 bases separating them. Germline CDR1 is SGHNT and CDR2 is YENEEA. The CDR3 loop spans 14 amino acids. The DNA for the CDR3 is TGTGCCAGCAGCCCGACCCGTAGTCAAGAGACCCAGTACTTC. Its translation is CASSPTRSQETQYF.

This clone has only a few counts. The CDR3 DNA reads as TGTGCCAGCAGTAAGAACAATGAGCAGTTCTTC. Its translation is CASSKNNEQFF. The chain is built from TRBV6-7 and TRBJ2-1, with no clear D. TRBV6-7 is assigned to the ORF class and has an uncertain function. The length of the CDR3 is 11 residues. V was cut by 5 bases and J by 5 bases, with 4 bases left in between.

The CDR3 loop reads CASSVTGMNTEAFF. The DNA of the CDR3 is TGTGCCAGTAGTGTGACAGGGATGAACACTGAAGCTTTCTTT. The J gene is TRBJ1-1, the V gene TRBV19; 7 bases align to TRBD1. Germline trimming cut 5 bases from V and 0 bases from J; bases unmatched to any gene: 3. Germline CDR1 reads LNHDA; CDR2 reads SQIVND (reference sequence). The CDR3 totals 14 residues.

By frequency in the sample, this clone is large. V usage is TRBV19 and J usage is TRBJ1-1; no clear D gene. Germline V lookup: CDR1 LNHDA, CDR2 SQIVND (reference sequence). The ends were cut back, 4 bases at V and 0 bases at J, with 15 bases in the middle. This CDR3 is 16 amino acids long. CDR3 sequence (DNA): TGTGCCAGTAGTACTAACACCGGGGTCATGAACACTGAAGCTTTCTTT. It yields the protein CASSTNTGVMNTEAFF.

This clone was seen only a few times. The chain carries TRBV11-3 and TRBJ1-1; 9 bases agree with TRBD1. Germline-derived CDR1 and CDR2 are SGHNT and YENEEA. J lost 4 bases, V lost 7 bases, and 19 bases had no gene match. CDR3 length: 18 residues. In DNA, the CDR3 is TGTGCCAGCAACCAGGGGACAGGGCTCTGGGGGGACCCCACTGAAGCTTTCTTT. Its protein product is CASNQGTGLWGDPTEAFF.

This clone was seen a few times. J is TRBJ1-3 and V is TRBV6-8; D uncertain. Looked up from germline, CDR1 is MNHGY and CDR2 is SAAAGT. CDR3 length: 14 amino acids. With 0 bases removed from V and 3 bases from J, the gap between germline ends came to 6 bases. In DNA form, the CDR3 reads TGTGCCAGCAGTTACTCCCGTGGTGGAAACACCATATATTTT. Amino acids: CASSYSRGGNTIYF.